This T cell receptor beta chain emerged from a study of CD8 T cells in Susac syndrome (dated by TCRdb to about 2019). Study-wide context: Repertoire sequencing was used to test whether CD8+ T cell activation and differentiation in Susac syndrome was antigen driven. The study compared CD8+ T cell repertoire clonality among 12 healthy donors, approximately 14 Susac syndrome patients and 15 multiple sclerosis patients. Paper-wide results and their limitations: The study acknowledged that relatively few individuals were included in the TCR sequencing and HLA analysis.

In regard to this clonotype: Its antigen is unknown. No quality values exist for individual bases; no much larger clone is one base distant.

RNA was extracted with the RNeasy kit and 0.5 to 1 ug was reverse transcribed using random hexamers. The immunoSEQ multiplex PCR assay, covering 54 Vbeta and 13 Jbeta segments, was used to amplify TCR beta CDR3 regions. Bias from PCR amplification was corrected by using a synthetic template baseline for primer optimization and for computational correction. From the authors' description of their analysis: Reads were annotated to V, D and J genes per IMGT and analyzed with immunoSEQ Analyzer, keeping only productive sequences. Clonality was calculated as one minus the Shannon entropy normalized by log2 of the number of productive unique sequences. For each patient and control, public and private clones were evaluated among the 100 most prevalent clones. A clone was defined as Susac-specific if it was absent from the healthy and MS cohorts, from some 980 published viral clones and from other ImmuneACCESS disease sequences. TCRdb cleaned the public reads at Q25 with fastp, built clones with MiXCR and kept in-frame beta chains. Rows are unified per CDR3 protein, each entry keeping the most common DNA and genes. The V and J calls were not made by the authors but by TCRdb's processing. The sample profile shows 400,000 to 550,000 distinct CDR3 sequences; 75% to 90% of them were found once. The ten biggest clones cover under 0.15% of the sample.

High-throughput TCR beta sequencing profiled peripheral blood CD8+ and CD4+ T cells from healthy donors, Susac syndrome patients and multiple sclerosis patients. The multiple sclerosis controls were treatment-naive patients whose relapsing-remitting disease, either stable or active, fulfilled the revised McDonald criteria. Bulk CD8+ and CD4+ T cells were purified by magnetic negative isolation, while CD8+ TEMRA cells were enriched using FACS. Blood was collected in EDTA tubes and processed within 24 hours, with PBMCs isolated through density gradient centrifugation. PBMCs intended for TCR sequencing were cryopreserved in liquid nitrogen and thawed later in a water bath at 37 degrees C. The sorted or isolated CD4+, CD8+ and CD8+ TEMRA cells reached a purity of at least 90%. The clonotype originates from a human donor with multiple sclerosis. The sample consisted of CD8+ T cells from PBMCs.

The CDR3 here reads CATSRGDEYQETQYF. The DNA sequence is given as TGTGCCACCAGCAGAGGGGACGAGTACCAAGAGACCCAGTACTTC. The sequence joins TRBV15 to TRBJ2-5; the D gene may be TRBD1 or TRBD2, since each aligns over 5 bases. V is cut by 1 base and J by 0 bases, and the space between the germline ends is 9 bases. Via the germline V gene (reference sequence), CDR1 is LNHNV and CDR2 YYDKDF. The CDR3 goes from the cysteine to the phenylalanine over 15 residues. Only the CDR3 DNA is retained, 45 bases long and in frame from the first base.